Each of the 6 T cell receptor beta chains below was sequenced from the same sample in a study of blood T cells in healthy people across ages. For the second PCR, which ran for roughly 7 to 11 cycles, a sample-barcoded 5' primer and a J-beta primer mix were used. In TCRdb, the 5' RACE reads were re-called with MiXCR into one record per CDR3 protein. The sample yields roughly 1,500,000 distinct CDR3 sequences, approximately 38% seen once. The material sequenced was blood. The receptors derive from a woman younger than 30 in good health.

This clonotype showed up just once. The V and J genes are TRBV6-6 and TRBJ1-1; no clear D. There are 12 residues in the CDR3. Germline assignment: CDR1 MNHNY and CDR2 SVGAGI (reference sequence). V was cut by 7 bases and J by 5 bases, with 11 bases left in between. The CDR3 DNA sequence: TGTGCCAGCAACCCGGGGAAAACTGAAGCTTTCTTT. As protein: CASNPGKTEAFF.

This clonotype has more than one count but fewer than ten. The rearrangement joins TRBV6-1 to TRBJ2-1; D is unclear. V gave up 4 bases and J gave up 0 bases, with 10 bases separating them. Per germline, CDR1 MNHNS and CDR2 SASEGT. The CDR3 is 15 residues long. DNA of the CDR3: TGTGCCAGCAGTGTGACTTTCAGCTCCTACAATGAGCAGTTCTTC. This codes for CASSVTFSSYNEQFF.

This clonotype was seen a few times. This chain links TRBV3-1 with TRBJ2-7; D ambiguous. The CDR3 sequence is 11 residues long. V gave up 7 bases and J gave up 4 bases, with 8 bases separating them. CDR1 and CDR2 from the germline V gene are LGHDT and YNNKEL (reference sequence). The CDR3 spells CASKGRYEQYF. CDR3 nucleotides: TGTGCCAGCAAGGGCAGGTACGAGCAGTACTTC.

V and J are TRBV2 and TRBJ1-1; TRBD1 is a possible D gene (6 bases). Trimming took 6 bases from V and 7 from J, leaving 21 bases between them. Germline CDR1 reads SNHLY; CDR2 reads FYNNEI. This CDR3 has 15 residues. Written as DNA, the CDR3 is TGTGCCAGCAGCTTAGGCACAGGGCGAAGTCGTGAAGCTTTCTTT. Encoded protein: CASSLGTGRSREAFF.

This CDR3 is CASSLGGDLAYNEQFF. In DNA form, the CDR3 reads TGTGCCAGCAGCTTAGGGGGGGACCTCGCCTACAATGAGCAGTTCTTC. The chain is built from TRBV7-2 and TRBJ2-1; D may be TRBD2 (6 bases). Deletions cut 1 base from V and 2 bases from J, with 12 bases between. The germline CDR1 and CDR2 sequences are SGHTA and FQGNSA. The CDR3 has 16 residues.

V gene TRBV2 combines with J gene TRBJ1-5; TRBD1 matches 10 bases. After removal of 4 bases from V and 3 bases from J, the junction contained 9 bases not matched to a gene. The CDR3 has 17 amino acids. CDR1 SNHLY and CDR2 FYNNEI come from the germline V gene. For the CDR3, the DNA is TGTGCCAGCAGTGCTGACAGGGGGCATCTGAACAATCAGCCCCAGCATTTT. It is translated as CASSADRGHLNNQPQHF.